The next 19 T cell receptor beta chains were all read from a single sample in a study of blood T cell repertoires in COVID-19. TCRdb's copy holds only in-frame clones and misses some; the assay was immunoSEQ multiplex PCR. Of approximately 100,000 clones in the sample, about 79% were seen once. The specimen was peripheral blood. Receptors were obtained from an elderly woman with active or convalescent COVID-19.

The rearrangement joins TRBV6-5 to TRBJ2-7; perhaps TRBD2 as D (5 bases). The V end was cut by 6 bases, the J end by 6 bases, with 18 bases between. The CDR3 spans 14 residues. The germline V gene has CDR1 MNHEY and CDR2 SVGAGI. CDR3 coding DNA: TGTGCCAGCAGACCGGGAACCCTGCTTCTCGAGCAGTACTTC. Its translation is CASRPGTLLLEQYF.

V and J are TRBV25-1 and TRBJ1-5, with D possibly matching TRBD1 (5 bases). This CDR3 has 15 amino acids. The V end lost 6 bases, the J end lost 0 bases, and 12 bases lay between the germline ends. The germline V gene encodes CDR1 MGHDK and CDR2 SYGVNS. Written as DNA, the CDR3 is TGTGCCAGCAGCGGGGCGGGGGGTAGCAATCAGCCCCAGCATTTT. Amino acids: CASSGAGGSNQPQHF.

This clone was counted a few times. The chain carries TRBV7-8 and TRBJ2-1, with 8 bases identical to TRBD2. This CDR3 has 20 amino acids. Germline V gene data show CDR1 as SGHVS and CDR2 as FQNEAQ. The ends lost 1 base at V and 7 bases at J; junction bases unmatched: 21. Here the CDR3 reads CASSLGRSGFVRLAQNEQFF. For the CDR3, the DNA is TGTGCCAGCAGCTTAGGTCGTTCTGGGTTCGTTAGACTAGCGCAGAATGAGCAGTTCTTC.

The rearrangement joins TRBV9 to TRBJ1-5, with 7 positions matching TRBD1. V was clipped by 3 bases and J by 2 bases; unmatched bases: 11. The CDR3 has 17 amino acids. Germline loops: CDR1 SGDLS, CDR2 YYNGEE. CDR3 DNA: TGTGCCAGCAGCGATAACAGGGGAATTAGGGGCAATCAGCCCCAGCATTTT. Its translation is CASSDNRGIRGNQPQHF.

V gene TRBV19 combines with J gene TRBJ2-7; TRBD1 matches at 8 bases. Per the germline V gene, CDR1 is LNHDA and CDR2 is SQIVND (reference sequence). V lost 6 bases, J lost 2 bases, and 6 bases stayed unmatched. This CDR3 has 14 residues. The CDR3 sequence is CASSPGTGAYEQYF. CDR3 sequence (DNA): TGTGCCAGTAGCCCCGGGACAGGTGCCTACGAGCAGTACTTC.

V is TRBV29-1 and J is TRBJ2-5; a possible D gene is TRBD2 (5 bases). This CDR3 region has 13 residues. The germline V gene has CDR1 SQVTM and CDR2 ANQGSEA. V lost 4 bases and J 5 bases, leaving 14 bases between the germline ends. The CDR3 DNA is TGCAGCGTTGGGCTAGCTCCGGGCGAGACCCAGTACTTC. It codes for CSVGLAPGETQYF. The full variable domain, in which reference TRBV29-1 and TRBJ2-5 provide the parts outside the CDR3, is SAVISQKPSRDICQRGTSLTIQCQVDSQVTMMFWYRQQPGQSLTLIATANQGSEATYESGFVIDKFPISRPNLTFSTLTVSNMSPEDSSIYLCSVGLAPGETQYFGPGTRLLVL.

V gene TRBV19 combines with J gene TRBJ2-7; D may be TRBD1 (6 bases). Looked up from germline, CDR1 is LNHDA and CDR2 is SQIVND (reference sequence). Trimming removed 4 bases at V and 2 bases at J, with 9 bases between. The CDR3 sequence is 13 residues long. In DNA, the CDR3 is TGTGCCAGTAGTAACAGGGATCCCTACGAGCAGTACTTC. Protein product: CASSNRDPYEQYF.

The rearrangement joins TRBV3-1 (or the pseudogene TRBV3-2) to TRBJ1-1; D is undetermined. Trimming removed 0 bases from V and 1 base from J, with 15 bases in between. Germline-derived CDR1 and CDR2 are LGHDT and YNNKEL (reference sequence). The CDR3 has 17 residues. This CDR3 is CASSQEESVLGNTEAFF. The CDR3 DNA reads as TGTGCCAGCAGCCAAGAGGAGTCCGTCCTGGGGAACACTGAAGCTTTCTTT.

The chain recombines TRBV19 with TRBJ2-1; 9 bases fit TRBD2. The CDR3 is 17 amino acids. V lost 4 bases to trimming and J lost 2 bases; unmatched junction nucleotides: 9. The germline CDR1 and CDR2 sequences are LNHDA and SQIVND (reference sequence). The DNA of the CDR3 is TGTGCCAGTAGTAGACTCTTAGCGGGGGACACCTACAATGAGCAGTTCTTC. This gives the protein CASSRLLAGDTYNEQFF.

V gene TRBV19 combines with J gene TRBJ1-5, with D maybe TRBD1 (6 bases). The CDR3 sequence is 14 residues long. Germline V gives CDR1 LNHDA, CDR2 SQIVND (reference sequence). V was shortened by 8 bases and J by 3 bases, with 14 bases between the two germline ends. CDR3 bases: TGTGCCAGTGGGACTACAGGGTTCAATCAGCCCCAGCATTTT. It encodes CASGTTGFNQPQHF.

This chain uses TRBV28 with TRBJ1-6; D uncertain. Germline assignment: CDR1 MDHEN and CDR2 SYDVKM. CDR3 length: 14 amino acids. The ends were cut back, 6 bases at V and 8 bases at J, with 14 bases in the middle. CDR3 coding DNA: TGTGCCAGCAGAACTGGGAGGGAAGATTCACCCCTCCACTTT. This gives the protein CASRTGREDSPLHF.

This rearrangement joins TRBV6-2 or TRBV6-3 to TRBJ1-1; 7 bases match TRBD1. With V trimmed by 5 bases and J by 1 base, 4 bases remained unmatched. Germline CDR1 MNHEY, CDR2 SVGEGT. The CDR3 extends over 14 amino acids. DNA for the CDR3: TGTGCCAGCAGTGCACAGGGGTGGAACACTGAAGCTTTCTTT. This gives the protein CASSAQGWNTEAFF.

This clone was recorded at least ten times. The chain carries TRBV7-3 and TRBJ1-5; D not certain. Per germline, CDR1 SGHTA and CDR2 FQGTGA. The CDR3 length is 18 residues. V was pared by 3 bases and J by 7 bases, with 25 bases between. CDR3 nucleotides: TGTGCCAGCAGCTTGCTTGGCATAGGCCTCAATGGGCACCAGCCCCAGCATTTT. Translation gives CASSLLGIGLNGHQPQHF.

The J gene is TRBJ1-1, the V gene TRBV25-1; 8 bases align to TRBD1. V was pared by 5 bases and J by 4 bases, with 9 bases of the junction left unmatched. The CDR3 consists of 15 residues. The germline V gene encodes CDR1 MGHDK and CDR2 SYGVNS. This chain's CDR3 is CASSKPGGAGTEAFF. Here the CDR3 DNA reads TGTGCCAGCAGTAAACCAGGGGGCGCGGGCACTGAAGCTTTCTTT.

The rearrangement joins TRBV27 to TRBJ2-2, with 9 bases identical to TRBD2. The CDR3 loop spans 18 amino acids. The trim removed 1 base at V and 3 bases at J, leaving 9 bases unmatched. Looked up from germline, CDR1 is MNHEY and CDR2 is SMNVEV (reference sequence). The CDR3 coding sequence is TGTGCCAGCAGTTTATTGGCGGGGGGGGCGCGGGACACCGGGGAGCTGTTTTTT. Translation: CASSLLAGGARDTGELFF.

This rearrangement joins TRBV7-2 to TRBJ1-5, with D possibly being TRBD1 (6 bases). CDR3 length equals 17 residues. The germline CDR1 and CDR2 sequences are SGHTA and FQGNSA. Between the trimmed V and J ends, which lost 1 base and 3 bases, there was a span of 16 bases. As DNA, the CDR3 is TGTGCCAGCAGCTTAGTAGGGGGTGGGAATCACAATCAGCCCCAGCATTTT. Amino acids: CASSLVGGGNHNQPQHF. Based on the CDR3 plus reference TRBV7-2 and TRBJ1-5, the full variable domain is GAGVSQSPSNKVTEKGKDVELRCDPISGHTALYWYRQSLGQGLEFLIYFQGNSAPDKSGLPSDRFSAERTGGSVSTLTIQRTQQEDSAVYLCASSLVGGGNHNQPQHFGDGTRLSIL.

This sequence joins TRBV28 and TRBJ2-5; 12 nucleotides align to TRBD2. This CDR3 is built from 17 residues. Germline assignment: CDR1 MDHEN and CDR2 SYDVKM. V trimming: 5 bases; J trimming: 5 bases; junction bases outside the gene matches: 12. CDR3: CASSPPPGLAGWETQYF. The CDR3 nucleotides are TGTGCCAGCAGTCCACCCCCCGGACTAGCGGGATGGGAGACCCAGTACTTC.

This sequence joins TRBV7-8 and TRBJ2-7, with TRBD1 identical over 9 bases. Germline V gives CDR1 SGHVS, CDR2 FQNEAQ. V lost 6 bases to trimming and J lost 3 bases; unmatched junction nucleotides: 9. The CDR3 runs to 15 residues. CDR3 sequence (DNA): TGTGCCAGCAGGCCGTTAGGACAGGGGTACTACGAGCAGTACTTC. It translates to CASRPLGQGYYEQYF. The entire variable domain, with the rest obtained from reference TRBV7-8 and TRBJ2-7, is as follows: GAGVSQSPRYKVAKRGQDVALRCDPISGHVSLFWYQQALGQGPEFLTYFQNEAQLDKSGLPSDRFFAERPEGSVSTLKIQRTQQEDSAVYLCASRPLGQGYYEQYFGPGTRLTVT.

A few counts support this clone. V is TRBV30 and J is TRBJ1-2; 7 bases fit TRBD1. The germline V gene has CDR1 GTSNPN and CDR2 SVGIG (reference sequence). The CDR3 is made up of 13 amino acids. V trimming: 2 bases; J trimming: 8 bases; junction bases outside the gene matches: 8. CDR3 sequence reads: CAWSNRGSGGYTF. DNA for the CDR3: TGTGCCTGGAGTAACAGGGGATCGGGAGGCTACACCTTC.